The 19 T cell receptor beta chains reported below all come from one sample, sequenced in a study of cytomegalovirus exposure and HLA in healthy donors. PCR amplification relied on 60 Vbeta primers (plus 13 Jbeta primers). Method: immunoSEQ multiplex PCR; TCRdb's copy keeps in-frame clones and lacks some. In all, the sample yields 100,000 to 150,000 clones. The sample comprised PBMCs. The receptors stem from a man aged 30 to 45 in good health and CMV-seronegative.

The V and J genes are TRBV15 and TRBJ2-6, with D perhaps matching TRBD2 (5 bases). The CDR3 is made up of 16 amino acids. Germline-derived CDR1 and CDR2 are LNHNV and YYDKDF (reference sequence). V was shortened by 1 base and J by 1 base, with 8 bases between the two germline ends. CDR3 loop: CATSRGGESGANVLTF. CDR3 in DNA: TGTGCCACCAGCAGAGGTGGGGAGTCTGGGGCCAACGTCCTGACTTTC.

To note about this clone: One end of the junction does not line up with germline, which may come from a read error. The chain links TRBV28 to TRBJ2-7, with D possibly TRBD2 on 5 matching bases. In germline, CDR1 is MDHEN, CDR2 SYDVKM. This CDR3 is 11 amino acids long. DNA for the CDR3: TGTGCCAGCACTTTAACGGGAGAGCAGTACTTC. It translates to CASTLTGEQYF.

V gene TRBV28 combines with J gene TRBJ2-7; no definite D call. Germline V CDR1 and CDR2: MDHEN, SYDVKM. The V end was cut by 5 bases, the J end by 3 bases, with 11 bases between. The length of the CDR3 is 13 residues. CDR3 loop: CASSRANRYEQYF. The CDR3 nucleotides are TGTGCCAGCAGTCGAGCTAACCGCTACGAGCAGTACTTC.

The chain uses TRBV2 and TRBJ2-5; 8 bases line up with TRBD1. Germline trimming cut 6 bases from V and 4 bases from J; bases unmatched to any gene: 7. CDR1 SNHLY and CDR2 FYNNEI come from the germline V gene. This CDR3 is built from 14 residues. CDR3 in amino acids: CASSYRTGRETQYF. CDR3 nucleotide sequence: TGTGCCAGCAGCTACAGGACAGGGAGAGAGACCCAGTACTTC.

This chain connects TRBV19 to TRBJ2-7, with 11 bases that match TRBD1. Germline loops: CDR1 LNHDA, CDR2 SQIVND (reference sequence). V lost 7 bases and J lost 3; bases outside the gene matches: 2. CDR3 length: 13 amino acids. CDR3 bases: TGTGCCAGTATGGACAGGGGGCACTACGAGCAGTACTTC. It translates to CASMDRGHYEQYF. The full variable domain, in which reference TRBV19 and TRBJ2-7 provide the parts outside the CDR3, is DGGITQSPKYLFRKEGQNVTLSCEQNLNHDAMYWYRQDPGQGLRLIYYSQIVNDFQKGDIAEGYSVSREKKESFPLTVTSAQKNPTAFYLCASMDRGHYEQYFGPGTRLTVT.

V usage is TRBV28 and J usage is TRBJ2-7, with TRBD2 matching 16 bases. This CDR3 region has 18 residues. Losses at the gene ends were 5 bases for V and 0 bases for J; bases not matched to a gene: 7. Germline CDR1 MDHEN, CDR2 SYDVKM. CDR3 nucleotides: TGTGCCAGCAGTGGCCGGGGACTAGCGGGAGGGTTCTCCTACGAGCAGTACTTC. This encodes CASSGRGLAGGFSYEQYF.

The chain links TRBV19 to TRBJ2-7, with D perhaps TRBD1 (5 bases). Trimming shortened V by 6 bases and J by 6 bases, and 21 bases separated the two germline ends. The CDR3 has 15 residues. Germline loops: CDR1 LNHDA, CDR2 SQIVND (reference sequence). CDR3 loop: CASSVNRLPRAEQYF. The CDR3 DNA sequence: TGTGCCAGTAGCGTAAACAGGCTTCCTAGGGCCGAGCAGTACTTC.

The V and J genes are TRBV2 and TRBJ2-2, with D possibly being TRBD1 (7 bases). Between the trimmed V and J ends, which lost 8 bases and 5 bases, there was a span of 15 bases. Germline values: CDR1 SNHLY, CDR2 FYNNEI. CDR3 size: 14 residues. CDR3: CASYDRAGTGELFF. CDR3 in DNA: TGTGCCAGCTACGACAGGGCGGGGACCGGGGAGCTGTTTTTT.

The V call is TRBV2, the J call TRBJ1-5, with no clear D. Germline V gene data show CDR1 as SNHLY and CDR2 as FYNNEI. The CDR3 extends over 14 amino acids. V was pared by 1 base and J by 2 bases, with 6 bases between. Here the CDR3 reads CASSEDGRNQPQHF. Here the CDR3 DNA reads TGTGCCAGCAGTGAAGACGGTCGCAATCAGCCCCAGCATTTT.

The chain has TRBV28 and TRBJ2-7; a possible D gene is TRBD1 (6 bases). The CDR3 totals 14 residues. Germline V gene data show CDR1 as MDHEN and CDR2 as SYDVKM. The CDR3 loop is CGTVPGDKVYEQYF. CDR3 DNA: TGTGGCACCGTCCCAGGGGACAAAGTCTACGAGCAGTACTTC.

This rearrangement joins TRBV5-6 to TRBJ2-2, with 11 bases matching TRBD1. Trimming removed 4 bases from V and 7 bases from J; junction bases left unmatched: 3. Germline-derived CDR1 and CDR2 are SGHDT and YYEEEE. The length of the CDR3 is 14 residues. CDR3 in amino acids: CASSPGQGVGELFF. The CDR3 DNA follows: TGTGCCAGCAGCCCGGGACAGGGGGTCGGGGAGCTGTTTTTT.

The V gene is TRBV9, the J gene TRBJ2-7; 7 bases map to TRBD1. Unmatched junction bases numbered 6, after V lost 0 bases and J lost 6 bases. Germline V lookup: CDR1 SGDLS, CDR2 YYNGEE. The CDR3 has 14 amino acids. The CDR3 sequence: CASSVEGAWGEQYF. CDR3 bases: TGTGCCAGCAGCGTAGAGGGGGCTTGGGGCGAGCAGTACTTC.

This chain connects TRBV19 to TRBJ1-2, with D unclear. Trimming stripped 7 bases from V and 2 bases from J, with 5 bases between. The CDR3 extends over 11 amino acids. CDR1 is LNHDA and CDR2 is SQIVND in the germline V gene (reference sequence). The CDR3, as DNA: TGTGCCAGTAAACACAACTATGGCTACACCTTC. Translated: CASKHNYGYTF.

The chain carries TRBV5-1 and TRBJ2-6; 7 bases agree with TRBD2. CDR1 is SGHRS, CDR2 YFSETQ, per germline. The CDR3 runs to 17 residues. V shed 1 base and J 3 bases; nucleotides not matched to a gene: 7. The DNA for the CDR3 is TGCGCCAGCAGCTTGTTGGACGGGGAGGGTGGGGCCAACGTCCTGACTTTC. This sequence encodes CASSLLDGEGGANVLTF.

The V and J genes are TRBV11-2 and TRBJ1-1, with D possibly TRBD1 on 5 matching bases. The length of the CDR3 is 14 residues. From germline, CDR1 is SGHAT and CDR2 FQNNGV. The germline V and J ends were trimmed by 4 bases and 4 bases, with 13 bases remaining between them. Here the CDR3 DNA reads TGTGCCAGCAGCTCAGGGTGGGAGGGCACTGAAGCTTTCTTT. It encodes CASSSGWEGTEAFF. Full variable domain (remainder filled in from reference TRBV11-2 and TRBJ1-1): EAGVAQSPRYKIIEKRQSVAFWCNPISGHATLYWYQQILGQGPKLLIQFQNNGVVDDSQLPKDRFSAERLKGVDSTLKIQPAKLEDSAVYLCASSSGWEGTEAFFGQGTRLTVV.

This chain uses TRBV6-5 with TRBJ2-4; TRBD1 agrees at 7 bases. Germline CDR1 is MNHEY and CDR2 is SVGAGI. This CDR3 contains 13 residues. The trim removed 8 bases at V and 0 bases at J, leaving 1 base unmatched. The CDR3 reads CASAGGAKNIQYF. Here the CDR3 DNA reads TGTGCCAGCGCAGGGGGAGCCAAAAACATTCAGTACTTC.

The V call is TRBV21-1, the J call TRBJ1-2; the listed D gene, TRBD1, was not tested against the DNA. TRBV21-1 is noted as a pseudogene. The length of the CDR3 is 18 residues. The CDR3 region is CASSKSKGQGASPWGYTF. The CDR3 nucleotides are TGTGCCAGCAGCAAAAGTAAGGGACAGGGGGCTTCCCCTTGGGGCTACACCTTC.

Written as DNA, the CDR3 is TGTGCCAGCAGCTTAGTTAAGGGGATATATGGAAACACCATATATTTT. The encoded protein is CASSLVKGIYGNTIYF. J is TRBJ1-3 and V is TRBV11-2; possibly TRBD1 for D (5 bases). The CDR3 is 16 amino acids. V was cut by 1 base and J by 3 bases, with 13 bases left in between. Germline lookup yields CDR1 SGHAT and CDR2 FQNNGV.

The chain combines TRBV7-6 with TRBJ2-3; 7 bases map to TRBD1. Unmatched junction bases numbered 12, after V lost 4 bases and J lost 2 bases. Germline CDR1 is SGHVS and CDR2 is FNYEAQ. The length of the CDR3 is 17 residues. DNA of the CDR3: TGTGCCAGCAGCTCCAACAGGGGAGTGGGAGTCACAGATACGCAGTATTTT. Translation gives CASSSNRGVGVTDTQYF.